This T cell receptor (beta chain) was recorded in a study of OX40 agonist ivuxolimab in advanced cancers. The study's findings and limits: Also showing low normalized T-cell clonal expansion were some of the nonresponders.

Concerning this clone: Its specificity is unknown.

The CDR3 has 13 residues. Trimming stripped 6 bases from V and 3 bases from J, with 15 bases between. The germline V gene encodes CDR1 GTSNPN and CDR2 SVGIG (reference sequence). TCRdb keeps only in-frame clones here, not all; method: immunoSEQ multiplex PCR. The sample consists of about 37,000 clones, approximately 80% of them appearing once. The gene calls are TRBV30 and TRBJ2-7; TRBD2 might be the D (6 bases). The TCR comes from an adult with an advanced solid tumor such as melanoma, head and neck, liver or kidney cancer. The sequences come from CD4+ or CD8+ T cells sorted from blood, collected in a trial of the OX40 agonist ivuxolimab. CDR3 loop: CACHTSRYYEQYF. Written as DNA, the CDR3 is TGTGCCTGTCACACTAGCCGATACTACGAGCAGTACTTC. The whole variable domain, filled in from reference TRBV30 and TRBJ2-7, reads SQTIHQWPATLVQPVGSPLSLECTVEGTSNPNLYWYRQAAGRGLQLLFYSVGIGQISSEVPQNLSASRPQDRQFILSSKKLLLSDSGFYLCACHTSRYYEQYFGPGTRLTVT.